This record covers a single TCR beta chain. This clonotype was picked up one time. Which antigen it targets is not known. Qualities for individual bases were not recorded, and no much larger clone is one base off. One read is thin evidence. This sample was included in a study of T-cell reconstitution after alpha-beta-depleted transplantation in children (dated by TCRdb to between 2015 and 2016). For the study in its entirety: The study quantitatively tracked T-cell immune reconstitution after TCRalphabeta/CD19-depleted allogeneic hematopoietic cell transplantation in children using TCR repertoire profiling.

For CDR1 and CDR2, the germline V gene lists MNHEY and SVGEGT. At the junction V is shortened by 2 bases and J by 2 bases; bases outside the gene matches: 4. The CDR3 sequence holds 15 residues, the cysteine and phenylalanine included. The sequence is cut down to CDR3 DNA, 45 bases in frame from base 1. Library preparation used PCR. Instrument on record: Illumina HiSeq 2500. TCR libraries were prepared with molecular barcoding, using unique molecular identifiers to normalize TCRbeta repertoire quantification. TCRdb reran the public reads through fastp at Q25 and MiXCR, keeping productive beta chains. Entries are consolidated by CDR3 protein sequence, retaining the most common genes and DNA. The sample table lists about 500,000 distinct CDR3 sequences, roughly an eighth of them with a count of one. Of the sample, approximately 15% is held by the ten largest clones. Points the paper makes about the study in general: In some patients, high TCRbeta diversity at day 60 was attributed to recipient T cells and intrathymic progenitors that had survived conditioning. Over subsequent months, a decline in hyperexpanded clone frequencies was noted, and after one year, T-cell counts and TCRbeta diversity were mostly ascribed to newly produced T cells. The apparently early alphabetaT-cell count recovery about two months after transplant was reportedly dependent on only several hundred rapidly expanded clones derived from non-depleted graft cells.

Read against the paper, the sample's treatment or condition label means: allogeneic hematopoietic cell transplantation with graft depleted of TCRalphabeta T cells and CD19 B cells. The children who served as transplant recipients had been given grafts of TCRalphabeta/CD19-depleted allogeneic hematopoietic cells. The sequence derives from a female patient aged 2-9 years who had a stem cell transplant for aplastic anemia, so the T cells may come from the graft donor. Sequencing used PBMCs, mostly from graft donor cells, obtained 180 days after TCRalphabeta/CD19-depleted stem cell transplant. The V and J genes are TRBV6-2 or TRBV6-3 and TRBJ2-7, with 9 middle bases fitting TRBD2. The sequence in DNA is TGTGCCAGCAGTTACGGCGGGAGGGCGACCTACGAGCAGTACTTC. Its translation is CASSYGGRATYEQYF.